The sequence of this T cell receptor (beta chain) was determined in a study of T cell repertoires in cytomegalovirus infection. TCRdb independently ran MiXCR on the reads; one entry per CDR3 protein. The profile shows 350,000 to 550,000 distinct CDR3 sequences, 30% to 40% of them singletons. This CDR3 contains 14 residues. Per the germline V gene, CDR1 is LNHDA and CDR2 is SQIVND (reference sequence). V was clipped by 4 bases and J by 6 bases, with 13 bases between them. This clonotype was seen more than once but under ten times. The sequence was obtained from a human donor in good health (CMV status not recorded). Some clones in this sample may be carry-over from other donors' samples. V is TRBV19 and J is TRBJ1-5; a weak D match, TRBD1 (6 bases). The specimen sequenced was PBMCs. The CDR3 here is CASSTQRGAQPQHF. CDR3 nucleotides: TGTGCCAGTAGTACACAGAGGGGGGCTCAGCCCCAGCATTTT.